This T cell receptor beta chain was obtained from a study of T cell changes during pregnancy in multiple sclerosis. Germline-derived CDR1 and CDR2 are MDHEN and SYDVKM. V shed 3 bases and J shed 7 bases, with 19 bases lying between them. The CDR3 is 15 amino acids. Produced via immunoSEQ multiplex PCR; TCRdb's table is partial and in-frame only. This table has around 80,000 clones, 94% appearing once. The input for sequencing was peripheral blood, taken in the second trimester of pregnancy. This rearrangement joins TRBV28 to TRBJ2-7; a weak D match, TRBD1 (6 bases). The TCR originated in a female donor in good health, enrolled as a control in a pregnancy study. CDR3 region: CASSLSGGQLREQYF. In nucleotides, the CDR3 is TGTGCCAGCAGTTTGAGTGGGGGACAACTGAGAGAGCAGTACTTC.